The sequence of this TCR beta chain was determined in a study of blood T cells in healthy people across ages. Then a second PCR, running about 6 to 12 cycles, was carried out with a sample-barcoded 5' primer and a J-beta primer mix. TCRdb re-derived calls from the 5' RACE reads in MiXCR, one entry per CDR3 protein. The table records hundreds of thousands of distinct CDR3 sequences, less than 35% of them present only once. The V end lost 1 base, the J end lost 6 bases, and 10 bases lay between the germline ends. Germline loops: CDR1 LGHDT, CDR2 YNNKEL (reference sequence). The CDR3 is made up of 13 amino acids.

The origin of this receptor is a woman over 75 in good health. The sequencing input was blood. V is TRBV3-1 and J is TRBJ2-7, with D hard to call. CDR3 amino acids: CASSQVVGGEQYF. The CDR3 bases are TGTGCCAGCAGCCAAGTGGTGGGTGGCGAGCAGTACTTC.